Listed below are T cell receptor beta chains from one sample, sequenced in a study of blood T cell repertoires in COVID-19. Clones were sequenced by immunoSEQ multiplex PCR, and TCRdb holds only the in-frame ones, with some missing. Among about 400,000 clones listed, 88% were seen once. The sample comprised PBMCs or T cells enriched from blood (not recorded which). These receptors all stem from a young woman with acute COVID-19. Both conserved end residues are part of each CDR3. A D gene is named only where the DNA matches it firmly. Size is stated for part of the rows, as once, few or many counts, or as a class when the clone is expanded.

CDR3 protein	CDR3 DNA	clone size	V gene	D gene	J gene
CASSLGVTEQFF	TGTGCCAGCAGCTTGGGAGTAACTGAGCAGTTCTTC	.	TRBV11-2	.	TRBJ2-1
CASSQDAGLSNYGYTF	TGCGCCAGCAGCCAAGATGCGGGGTTATCTAACTATGGCTACACCTTC	.	TRBV4-1	.	TRBJ1-2
CASSHRDRGYNEQFF	TGCGCCAGCAGTCACCGGGACAGGGGGTACAATGAGCAGTTCTTC	.	TRBV23-1	TRBD1	TRBJ2-1
CASSPGTGAPNSPLHF	TGTGCCAGCAGCCCAGGGACAGGGGCCCCGAATTCACCCCTCCACTTT	.	TRBV5-5	TRBD1	TRBJ1-6
CAWSGDSSYNSPLHF	TGTGCCTGGAGTGGAGACAGCTCCTATAATTCACCCCTCCACTTT	.	TRBV30	.	TRBJ1-6
CASSRSGGAYNEQFF	TGTGCCAGCAGCCGTAGCGGGGGGGCCTACAATGAGCAGTTCTTC	.	TRBV7-9	TRBD2	TRBJ2-1
CASSYDRGYGYTF	TGTGCCAGCAGCTACGACAGGGGCTATGGCTACACCTTC	.	TRBV7-8	TRBD1	TRBJ1-2
CASSVAIGRGDYGYTF	TGTGCCAGCAGCGTAGCTATTGGACGGGGGGACTATGGCTACACCTTC	.	TRBV9	.	TRBJ1-2
CASSLGRRSGGPGNTIYF	TGTGCCAGCAGCTTAGGTCGCCGATCCGGTGGTCCTGGAAACACCATATATTTT	.	TRBV7-9	.	TRBJ1-3
CASSPWAGAGLGTEAFF	TGCGCCAGCAGCCCCTGGGCGGGGGCGGGCCTAGGTACTGAAGCTTTCTTT	.	TRBV5-1	.	TRBJ1-1
CASTTGTGNEKLFF	TGTGCCAGTACCACCGGGACAGGGAATGAAAAACTGTTTTTT	.	TRBV19	TRBD1	TRBJ1-4
CASTPGAYGYTF	TGTGCCAGCACCCCAGGGGCCTATGGCTACACCTTC	.	TRBV12-3/TRBV12-4	.	TRBJ1-2
CASSPIEGVNTEAFF	TGTGCCAGCTCACCAATAGAGGGGGTGAACACTGAAGCTTTCTTT	.	TRBV18	.	TRBJ1-1
CASSSRGTGELFF	TGTGCCAGCAGCTCCCGCGGCACCGGGGAGCTGTTTTTT	.	TRBV5-4	.	TRBJ2-2
CASKIGQGRYEQYF	TGTGCCTCAAAAATTGGACAGGGGCGGTACGAGCAGTACTTC	.	TRBV2	TRBD1	TRBJ2-7
CASSERVPTYEQYF	TGTGCCAGCAGTGAGCGAGTACCTACCTACGAGCAGTACTTC	.	TRBV6-1	.	TRBJ2-7
CASSLPGGESSYNSPLHF	TGTGCCAGCAGCTTACCTGGCGGGGAGTCCTCCTATAATTCACCCCTCCACTTT	once	TRBV7-9	.	TRBJ1-6
CAWTNGQGAKGANVLTF	TGTGCCTGGACCAACGGACAGGGGGCGAAAGGGGCCAACGTCCTGACTTTC	.	TRBV30	TRBD1	TRBJ2-6
CASSDHTTLVNTEAFF	TGTGCCAGCAGTGATCATACTACTTTGGTGAACACTGAAGCTTTCTTT	.	TRBV2	.	TRBJ1-1
CASRTATGGLGKLFF	TGTGCCAGCAGGACAGCGACAGGGGGTCTTGGGAAACTGTTTTTT	.	TRBV6-5	TRBD1	TRBJ1-4
CASSLYGQGAYNEQFF	TGTGCCAGCAGTTTATACGGACAGGGGGCATACAATGAGCAGTTCTTC	.	TRBV28	TRBD1	TRBJ2-1
CASSAQGNGNQPQHF	TGTGCCAGCAGCGCCCAGGGGAACGGCAATCAGCCCCAGCATTTT	.	TRBV27	.	TRBJ1-5
CAIGRAREGSYNSPLHF	TGTGCCATCGGAAGGGCGCGGGAAGGCTCCTATAATTCACCCCTCCACTTT	.	TRBV10-3	.	TRBJ1-6
CASSQETGPYEQYF	TGCGCCAGCAGCCAAGAAACAGGCCCCTACGAGCAGTACTTC	.	TRBV4-3	.	TRBJ2-7
CASSVTGGIADTQYF	TGCGCCAGCAGCGTAACGGGGGGCATCGCAGATACGCAGTATTTT	few	TRBV4-1	.	TRBJ2-3
CASSVGPAGGPFPTDTQYF	TGTGCCAGCAGCGTAGGGCCAGCGGGGGGCCCTTTTCCCACAGATACGCAGTATTTT	few	TRBV9	TRBD2	TRBJ2-3
CASSHGLTSSYEQYF	TGCGCCAGCAGCCATGGTTTGACTAGTTCCTACGAGCAGTACTTC	.	TRBV4-3	.	TRBJ2-7
CASSLRMDGYTF	TGCGCCAGCAGCCTGCGGATGGATGGCTACACCTTC	few	TRBV5-1	.	TRBJ1-2
CSVRGTYGYTF	TGCAGCGTCCGCGGCACTTATGGCTACACCTTC	.	TRBV29-1	.	TRBJ1-2
CASSLEGGGNTIYF	TGCGCCAGCAGCTTGGAAGGGGGCGGAAACACCATATATTTT	.	TRBV5-1	TRBD1	TRBJ1-3
CASERSQYNEQFF	TGTGCCAGTGAGAGATCTCAATACAATGAGCAGTTCTTC	.	TRBV6-5	.	TRBJ2-1
CASSLDTGSHGYTF	TGTGCCAGCTCACTAGATACGGGATCCCATGGCTACACCTTC	.	TRBV18	.	TRBJ1-2
CASSSTGGRNYGYTF	TGTGCCAGCAGCTCCACAGGGGGCCGGAACTATGGCTACACCTTC	.	TRBV5-4	TRBD1	TRBJ1-2
CASSSLTKDTGELFF	TGTGCCAGCAGTTCCCTGACTAAGGACACCGGGGAGCTGTTTTTT	.	TRBV6-5	.	TRBJ2-2
CASIGGWGNTIYF	TGTGCCAGCATAGGAGGATGGGGAAACACCATATATTTT	.	TRBV2	.	TRBJ1-3
CASSIRSGTSNYGYTF	TGTGCCAGTAGTATTCGGTCGGGTACTTCTAACTATGGCTACACCTTC	.	TRBV19	.	TRBJ1-2
CASSDAPGTGSYEQYF	TGCGCCAGCAGTGACGCCCCCGGGACAGGGAGCTACGAGCAGTACTTC	.	TRBV10-1	TRBD1	TRBJ2-7
CSVATNTEAFF	TGCAGCGTAGCAACGAACACTGAAGCTTTCTTT	.	TRBV29-1	.	TRBJ1-1
CAISEGQGVIDYGYTF	TGTGCCATCAGTGAGGGACAGGGGGTAATTGACTATGGCTACACCTTC	.	TRBV10-3	TRBD1	TRBJ1-2
CAGSEGSGNTIYF	TGTGCCGGTTCCGAGGGTTCTGGAAACACCATATATTTT	.	TRBV12-3/TRBV12-4	.	TRBJ1-3